This entry lists 32 T cell receptor beta chains sequenced from one sample in a study of blood T cell repertoires in COVID-19. Using immunoSEQ multiplex PCR, the repertoire was profiled, and TCRdb retains in-frame clones only, with some absent. The sample lists 150,000 to 200,000 clones, roughly nine tenths occurring once. Source material: peripheral blood. All receptors derive from a man aged 70-80 years with active or convalescent COVID-19.

The chain has TRBV19 and TRBJ1-4; TRBD1 is a possible D gene (6 bases). Germline CDR1 LNHDA, CDR2 SQIVND (reference sequence). The CDR3 spans 14 residues. Trimming took off 4 bases at V and 5 bases at J, with 11 bases between the two ends. This chain's CDR3 is CASSKTGFNEKLFF. The CDR3 bases are TGTGCCAGTAGTAAGACAGGATTCAATGAAAAACTGTTTTTT.

This clone showed up just once. V gene TRBV6-5 combines with J gene TRBJ1-6; no clear D gene. V was shortened by 10 bases and J by 5 bases, with 18 bases between the two germline ends. The germline gives CDR1 MNHEY, CDR2 SVGAGI. This CDR3 has 15 residues. The CDR3 here is CATGSALGNNSPLHF. DNA of the CDR3: TGTGCCACGGGTTCGGCACTCGGGAATAATTCACCCCTCCACTTT.

The gene calls are TRBV2 and TRBJ1-1; D not certain. CDR1 and CDR2 (germline): SNHLY, FYNNEI. The CDR3 length is 13 residues. V lost 7 bases to trimming and J lost 3 bases, with 12 bases between them. The CDR3 protein is CASILTRDTEAFF. The CDR3 DNA is TGTGCCAGCATCCTAACTCGAGACACTGAAGCTTTCTTT.

The rearrangement joins TRBV7-8 to TRBJ2-5, with TRBD1 matching over 11 bases. J gave up 5 bases and V 5 bases, and 7 bases lay outside the gene matches. Germline assignment: CDR1 SGHVS and CDR2 FQNEAQ. The length of the CDR3 is 15 residues. Here the CDR3 DNA reads TGTGCCAGCAGCGAAGGACAGGGGGCGGGTGAGACCCAGTACTTC. It codes for CASSEGQGAGETQYF.

This chain uses TRBV19 with TRBJ2-1; D may be TRBD1 (6 bases). Germline CDR1 is LNHDA and CDR2 is SQIVND (reference sequence). This CDR3 contains 16 residues. V gave up 5 bases and J gave up 0 bases, with 14 bases separating them. The chain's CDR3 is CASSRTDAISYNEQFF. CDR3 sequence (DNA): TGTGCCAGTAGTCGGACAGACGCTATCTCCTACAATGAGCAGTTCTTC.

The chain has TRBV30 and TRBJ2-1; D ambiguous. Germline-derived CDR1 and CDR2 are GTSNPN and SVGIG (reference sequence). Trimming took off 3 bases at V and 2 bases at J, with 14 bases between the two ends. The CDR3 length is 15 residues. This CDR3 is CAWRPGSEPYNEQFF. The CDR3, as DNA: TGTGCCTGGAGACCCGGGTCGGAGCCCTACAATGAGCAGTTCTTC.

This clone occurred a few times. The chain combines TRBV19 with TRBJ1-4, with no clear D. Trimming took off 3 bases at V and 4 bases at J, with 9 bases between the two ends. The germline gives CDR1 LNHDA, CDR2 SQIVND (reference sequence). This CDR3 has 14 residues. The DNA of the CDR3 is TGTGCCAGTAGTATCGGAGATTTTAATGAAAAACTGTTTTTT. Its translation: CASSIGDFNEKLFF.

J is TRBJ2-3 and V is TRBV6-5; TRBD2 is a possible D gene (6 bases). The CDR3 loop spans 16 amino acids. Germline lookup yields CDR1 MNHEY and CDR2 SVGAGI. V lost 0 bases and J lost 5, with 15 bases in between. CDR3 in DNA: TGTGCCAGCAGTTACTCGACGGGGGAGAGGCTAGATACGCAGTATTTT. Protein sequence: CASSYSTGERLDTQYF.

V gene TRBV19 combines with J gene TRBJ1-1; D is undetermined. The germline V gene has CDR1 LNHDA and CDR2 SQIVND (reference sequence). Trimming took off 3 bases at V and 4 bases at J, with 12 bases between the two ends. The CDR3 has 14 residues. This CDR3 reads CASSIGVAATEAFF. CDR3 bases: TGTGCCAGTAGTATTGGGGTAGCGGCCACTGAAGCTTTCTTT.

J is TRBJ2-3 and V is TRBV3-1 (or the pseudogene TRBV3-2), with 7 bases lining up with TRBD2. Germline values: CDR1 LGHDT, CDR2 YNNKEL (reference sequence). The CDR3 totals 16 residues. Trimming at V came to 3 bases and at J to 4 bases, leaving 10 bases not matched to a gene. CDR3 nucleotide sequence: TGTGCCAGCAGCCAGGCGGCTAGCGGACGCCCAGATACGCAGTATTTT. This sequence encodes CASSQAASGRPDTQYF.

The chain employs TRBV10-1 and TRBJ2-7; D may be TRBD2 (6 bases). Germline CDR1 is WNHNN and CDR2 is SYGVQD (reference sequence). There are 17 residues in the CDR3. Trimming shortened V by 0 bases and J by 0 bases, and 15 bases separated the two germline ends. The CDR3 DNA reads TGCGCCAGCAGTGAGTCGATTCGGGACTTGAGCTCCTACGAGCAGTACTTC. Its translation is CASSESIRDLSSYEQYF.

The chain combines TRBV28 with TRBJ1-5, with TRBD1 matching 7 bases. Germline CDR1 MDHEN, CDR2 SYDVKM. CDR3 length: 16 residues. The V and J ends lost 4 bases and 0 bases, in that order; junction bases with no gene match: 6. The CDR3 nucleotides read TGTGCCAGCAGTTCCAGGGGGAGGTTTAGCAATCAGCCCCAGCATTTT. This encodes CASSSRGRFSNQPQHF.

This clone was observed a handful of times. The chain uses TRBV30 and TRBJ1-2, with D hard to call. CDR1 and CDR2 (germline): GTSNPN, SVGIG (reference sequence). This CDR3 comprises 12 residues. V was cut by 5 bases and J by 3 bases, with 10 bases left in between. The CDR3 sequence: CAWGDGDYGYTF. CDR3 DNA: TGTGCCTGGGGAGACGGAGACTATGGCTACACCTTC.

The V call is TRBV5-6, the J call TRBJ1-3, with D possibly matching TRBD1 (6 bases). Germline values: CDR1 SGHDT, CDR2 YYEEEE. The CDR3 is made up of 14 amino acids. V dropped 3 bases and J dropped 3 bases, with 10 bases sitting between them. This CDR3 reads CASSYGQIGNTIYF. The CDR3 DNA reads as TGTGCCAGCAGCTATGGACAGATTGGAAACACCATATATTTT. The full variable domain, with the rest looked up from reference TRBV5-6 and TRBJ1-3, is DAGVTQSPTHLIKTRGQQVTLRCSPKSGHDTVSWYQQALGQGPQFIFQYYEEEERQRGNFPDRFSGHQFPNYSSELNVNALLLGDSALYLCASSYGQIGNTIYFGEGSWLTVV.

The chain combines TRBV21-1 with TRBJ1-2. TRBV21-1 is shown as a pseudogene. The CDR3 is 19 amino acids. CDR3 in amino acids: CASSKNSVIGGTPNYGYTF. The DNA for the CDR3 is TGTGCCAGCAGCAAAAATTCGGTGATCGGGGGGACCCCTAACTATGGCTACACCTTC.

The V and J genes are TRBV2 and TRBJ1-5, with 9 bases fitting TRBD1. This CDR3 contains 14 residues. V shed 5 bases, J shed 12 bases, and the junction held 11 bases outside the gene matches. Germline CDR1 is SNHLY and CDR2 is FYNNEI. CDR3 in amino acids: CASSSGTGLTFQHF. The CDR3 nucleotides are TGTGCCAGCAGTTCCGGGACAGGGCTCACTTTCCAGCATTTT. The complete variable domain, with remaining parts taken from reference TRBV2 and TRBJ1-5, reads EPEVTQTPSHQVTQMGQEVILRCVPISNHLYFYWYRQILGQKVEFLVSFYNNEISEKSEIFDDQFSVERPDGSNFTLKIRSTKLEDSAMYFCASSSGTGLTFQHFGDGTRLSIL.

V gene TRBV6-5 combines with J gene TRBJ1-6, with 9 bases matching TRBD1. CDR3 length equals 15 residues. Germline V gene sequence: CDR1 MNHEY, CDR2 SVGAGI. V shed 4 bases, J shed 9 bases, and the junction held 7 bases outside the gene matches. The CDR3, as DNA: TGTGCCAGCAGTTCACCGGGACAGGGTATTTCACCCCTCCACTTT. Its translation: CASSSPGQGISPLHF.

The genes are TRBV7-2 and TRBJ2-3; 8 positions match TRBD1. Looked up from germline, CDR1 is SGHTA and CDR2 is FQGNSA. V trimming: 1 base; J trimming: 1 base; junction bases outside the gene matches: 4. The CDR3 spans 16 residues. The CDR3 reads CASSLVPQGGTDTQYF. The CDR3 region has the DNA TGTGCCAGCAGCTTAGTGCCACAGGGGGGCACAGATACGCAGTATTTT.

The chain combines TRBV18 with TRBJ2-1; 9 bases line up with TRBD2. Germline-derived CDR1 and CDR2 are KGHSH and LQKENI. There are 16 residues in the CDR3. After removal of 1 base from V and 4 bases from J, the junction contained 5 bases not matched to a gene. CDR3 sequence: CASSPLLAGIYNEQFF. CDR3 coding DNA: TGTGCCAGCTCACCACTTCTAGCGGGAATATACAATGAGCAGTTCTTC.

This chain links TRBV21-1 with TRBJ1-6; the D call TRBD1 from the table was never checked on the DNA. TRBV21-1 is noted as a pseudogene. The CDR3 contains 17 residues. The CDR3 region is CASSKYRLSSYNSPLHF. For the CDR3, the DNA is TGTGCCAGCAGCAAGTACAGGCTAAGCTCCTATAATTCACCCCTCCACTTT.

The genes are TRBV2 and TRBJ2-7; D is unresolved. The V end was cut by 7 bases, the J end by 5 bases, with 12 bases between. The CDR3 covers 12 residues. Germline V CDR1 and CDR2: SNHLY, FYNNEI. The CDR3, as DNA: TGTGCCAGCACGGTAGAGCCGCACGAGCAGTACTTC. It yields the protein CASTVEPHEQYF.

The chain links TRBV9 to TRBJ2-5; 8 nucleotides agree with TRBD1. This CDR3 region has 15 residues. The V segment lost 3 bases and the J segment 5 bases; nucleotides outside the gene matches: 9. Germline lookup yields CDR1 SGDLS and CDR2 YYNGEE. CDR3 sequence (DNA): TGTGCCAGCAGCGCAGGACAGGGTAGAGGGGAGACCCAGTACTTC. Its translation is CASSAGQGRGETQYF.

V usage is TRBV5-1 and J usage is TRBJ2-3; D is uncertain. The CDR3 contains 12 residues. CDR1 and CDR2 from the germline V gene are SGHRS and YFSETQ. V lost 5 bases and J 4 bases, leaving 8 bases between the germline ends. CDR3 bases: TGCGCCAGCAGAACAGTCGCAGATACGCAGTATTTT. Its protein is CASRTVADTQYF.

This chain links TRBV24-1 with TRBJ2-1; 9 nucleotides align to TRBD1. V dropped 5 bases and J dropped 8; count of bases not matched to a gene: 3. This CDR3 comprises 13 residues. The germline gives CDR1 KGHDR, CDR2 SFDVKD. The CDR3 DNA reads TGTGCCACCAGTGCGGGACAGGGCTATGAGCAGTTCTTC. It yields the protein CATSAGQGYEQFF.

This clone was recorded only once. The CDR3 loop is CASSEAHLGVGEKLFF. The CDR3 DNA reads TGTGCCAGCAGTGAAGCGCATCTGGGAGTGGGTGAAAAACTGTTTTTT. The rearrangement links TRBV6-1 to TRBJ1-4; D not certain. CDR1 MNHNS and CDR2 SASEGT come from the germline V gene. With 0 bases removed from V and 7 bases from J, the gap between germline ends came to 15 bases. This CDR3 comprises 16 residues.

This chain joins TRBV10-3 and TRBJ2-7; D remains unclear. V was pared by 0 bases and J by 1 base, with 7 bases between. The V gene's germline CDR1 is ENHRY and CDR2 SYGVKD. CDR3 length: 14 amino acids. The CDR3, as DNA: TGTGCCATCAGTGAGTCTGTGACATCCTACGAGCAGTACTTC. This codes for CAISESVTSYEQYF.

The J gene is TRBJ1-1, the V gene TRBV6-5, with D maybe TRBD1 (6 bases). Trimming shortened V by 5 bases and J by 1 base, and 11 bases separated the two germline ends. This CDR3 region has 14 residues. Germline loops: CDR1 MNHEY, CDR2 SVGAGI. For the CDR3, the DNA is TGTGCCAGCAGTAACAGGGTTGGGAACACTGAAGCTTTCTTT. Translation gives CASSNRVGNTEAFF.

The chain couples TRBV6-6 to TRBJ2-3, with TRBD1 matching 7 bases. The CDR3 is 14 amino acids. Trimming removed 10 bases from V and 8 bases from J; junction bases left unmatched: 15. CDR1 and CDR2 (germline): MNHNY, SVGAGI (reference sequence). The CDR3 DNA is TGTGCCACCCTAGGGACAGACCTAGTTGGTACGCAGTATTTT. It yields the protein CATLGTDLVGTQYF.

The chain links TRBV3-1 (or the pseudogene TRBV3-2) to TRBJ1-6; no definite D call. This CDR3 region has 18 residues. V was clipped by 0 bases and J by 0 bases, with 12 bases between them. Germline V gene lookup returns CDR1 LGHDT and CDR2 YNNKEL (reference sequence). CDR3 sequence (DNA): TGTGCCAGCAGCCAAGAGGACTGGGGAAGCTCCTATAATTCACCCCTCCACTTT. This sequence encodes CASSQEDWGSSYNSPLHF.

This chain joins TRBV6-5 and TRBJ1-6; D is unresolved. There are 13 residues in the CDR3. Germline V gene lookup returns CDR1 MNHEY and CDR2 SVGAGI. Trimming removed 6 bases at V and 13 bases at J, with 16 bases between. The CDR3 coding sequence is TGTGCCAGCAGCCTTAGGGAGCGGTCGCCCCTCCACTTT. It codes for CASSLRERSPLHF.

The gene calls are TRBV28 and TRBJ1-1; D is unclear. This CDR3 has 13 amino acids. The germline V and J ends were trimmed by 9 bases and 7 bases, with 18 bases remaining between them. Germline V gives CDR1 MDHEN, CDR2 SYDVKM. CDR3 region: CASLGRPRVEAFF. In DNA form, the CDR3 reads TGTGCCAGTTTAGGACGTCCGCGGGTTGAAGCTTTCTTT.

V gene TRBV28 combines with J gene TRBJ2-1, with TRBD2 identical over 8 bases. With 8 bases clipped from V and 1 base from J, the junction kept 7 bases outside the gene matches. The CDR3 spans 15 residues. Per the germline V gene, CDR1 is MDHEN and CDR2 is SYDVKM. The CDR3 region is CASDSSGISYNEQFF. The CDR3 coding sequence is TGTGCCAGCGATAGTAGCGGGATATCCTACAATGAGCAGTTCTTC.